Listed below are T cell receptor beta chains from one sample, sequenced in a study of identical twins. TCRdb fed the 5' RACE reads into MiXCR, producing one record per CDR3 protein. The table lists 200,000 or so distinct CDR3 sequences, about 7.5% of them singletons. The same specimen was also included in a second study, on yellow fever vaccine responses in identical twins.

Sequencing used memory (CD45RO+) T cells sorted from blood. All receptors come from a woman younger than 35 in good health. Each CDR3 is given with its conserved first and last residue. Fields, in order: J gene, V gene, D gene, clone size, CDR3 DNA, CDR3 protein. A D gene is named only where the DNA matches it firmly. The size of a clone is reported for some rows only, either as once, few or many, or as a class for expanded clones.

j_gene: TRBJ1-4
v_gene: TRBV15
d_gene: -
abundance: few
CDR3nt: TGTGCCACCAGCAGCGCCTCACGGGTCGAAAAACTGTTTTTT
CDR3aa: CATSSASRVEKLFF

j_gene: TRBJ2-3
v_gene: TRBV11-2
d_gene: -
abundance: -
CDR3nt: TGTGCCAGCAGCTTGGGCGCGTACCCTGGGGATACGCAGTATTTT
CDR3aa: CASSLGAYPGDTQYF

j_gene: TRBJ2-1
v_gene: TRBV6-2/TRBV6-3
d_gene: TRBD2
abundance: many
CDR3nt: TGTGCCAGCAGTTACTCGCCCAGCGGGAGGGGTAATGAGCAGTTCTTC
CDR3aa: CASSYSPSGRGNEQFF

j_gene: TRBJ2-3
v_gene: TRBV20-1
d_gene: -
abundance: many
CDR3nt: TGCAGCCCCGCGGACCCGAGAACGGATACGCAGTATTTT
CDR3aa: CSPADPRTDTQYF

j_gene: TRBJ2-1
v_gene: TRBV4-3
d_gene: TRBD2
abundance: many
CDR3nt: TGCGCCAGCAGCCAAGTCCCCAGCGGGGATTACAATGAGCAGTTCTTC
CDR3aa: CASSQVPSGDYNEQFF

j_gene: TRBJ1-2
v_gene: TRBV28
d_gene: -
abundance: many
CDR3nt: TGTGCCAGTCGACAGGATTTCTATGGCTACACCTTC
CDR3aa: CASRQDFYGYTF

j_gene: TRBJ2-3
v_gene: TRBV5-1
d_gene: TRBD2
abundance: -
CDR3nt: TGCGCCAGCAGCTTGGGATCTAGCGGGAGTTCAGATACGCAGTATTTT
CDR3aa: CASSLGSSGSSDTQYF

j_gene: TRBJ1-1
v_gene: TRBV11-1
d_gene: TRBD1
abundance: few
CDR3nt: TGTGCCAGCAGCTTAGTAAGGACAGGGGGCGTCCGTTTGAACACTGAAGCTTTCTTT
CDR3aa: CASSLVRTGGVRLNTEAFF

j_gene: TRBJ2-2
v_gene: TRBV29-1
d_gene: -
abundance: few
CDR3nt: TGCAGCGTCCGACGTTTGGAGGGGGGACTCTCCGGGGAGCTGTTTTTT
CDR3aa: CSVRRLEGGLSGELFF

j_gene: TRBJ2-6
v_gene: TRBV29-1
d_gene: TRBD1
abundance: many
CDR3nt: TGCAGCGTTGCAACAGGGGGCACTGGGGCCAACGTCCTGACTTTC
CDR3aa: CSVATGGTGANVLTF

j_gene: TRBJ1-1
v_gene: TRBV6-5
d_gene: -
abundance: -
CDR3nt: TGTGCCAGCAGTTACTCTCCGGGTGGGAACACTGAAGCTTTCTTT
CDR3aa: CASSYSPGGNTEAFF

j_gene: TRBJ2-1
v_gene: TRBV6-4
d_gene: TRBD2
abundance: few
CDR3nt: TGTGCCAGCAGTGAGACTAGCGTTAGTGAGCAGTTCTTC
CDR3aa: CASSETSVSEQFF

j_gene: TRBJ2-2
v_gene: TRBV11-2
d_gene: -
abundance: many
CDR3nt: TGTGCCAGCAGCTTCGCAATCGAAGGGGAGCTGTTTTTT
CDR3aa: CASSFAIEGELFF

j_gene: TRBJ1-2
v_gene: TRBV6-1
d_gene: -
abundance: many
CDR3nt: TGTGCCAGCAGTGAGACAGGAGCCAACGTACTCTATGGCTACACCTTC
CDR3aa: CASSETGANVLYGYTF

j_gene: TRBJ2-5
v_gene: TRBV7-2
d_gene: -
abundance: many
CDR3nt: TGTGCCAGCAGCCCAAGATTCAGTGAGACCCAGTACTTC
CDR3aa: CASSPRFSETQYF

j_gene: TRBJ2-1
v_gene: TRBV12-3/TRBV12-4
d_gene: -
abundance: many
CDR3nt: TGTGCCAGCAGTTTAGCGCGTTTGAATCCCAATGAGCAGTTCTTC
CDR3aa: CASSLARLNPNEQFF

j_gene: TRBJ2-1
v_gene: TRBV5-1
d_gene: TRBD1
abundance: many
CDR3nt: TGCGCCAGCAGCATGCTCCGGGACAGTCTTTACAATGAGCAGTTCTTC
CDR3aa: CASSMLRDSLYNEQFF

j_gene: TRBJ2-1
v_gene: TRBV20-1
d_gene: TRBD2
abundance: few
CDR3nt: TGCAGTGCAAAACCGGGACTAGCGGACAATGAGCAGTTCTTC
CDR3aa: CSAKPGLADNEQFF

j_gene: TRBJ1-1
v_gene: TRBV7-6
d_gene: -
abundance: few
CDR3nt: TGTGCCAGCAGCTTAGATAGGGGTAACAGGGTTGAGGCTTTCTTT
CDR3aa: CASSLDRGNRVEAFF

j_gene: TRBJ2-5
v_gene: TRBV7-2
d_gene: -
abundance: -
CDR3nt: TGTGCCAGCAGCCGGGGCCTTCTAGAGACCCAGTACTTC
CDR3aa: CASSRGLLETQYF